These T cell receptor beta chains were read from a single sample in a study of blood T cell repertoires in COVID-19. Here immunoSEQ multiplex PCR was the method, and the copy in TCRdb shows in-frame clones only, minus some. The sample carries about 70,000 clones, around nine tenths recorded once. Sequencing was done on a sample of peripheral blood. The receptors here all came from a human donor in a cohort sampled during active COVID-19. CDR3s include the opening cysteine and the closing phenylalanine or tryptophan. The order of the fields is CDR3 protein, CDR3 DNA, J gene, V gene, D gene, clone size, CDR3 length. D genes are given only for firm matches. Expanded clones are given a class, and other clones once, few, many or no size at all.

CASSQILYSGNTIYF	TGTGCCAGCAGTCAGATCCTTTACTCTGGAAACACCATATATTTT	TRBJ1-3	TRBV28	NA	NA	15
CASSVDRGDREQYF	TGTGCCAGCAGCGTCGACAGGGGGGATCGCGAGCAGTACTTC	TRBJ2-7	TRBV9	TRBD1	NA	14
CASSLARGGFTDTQYF	TGTGCCAGCAGCTTAGCTAGGGGTGGCTTCACAGATACGCAGTATTTT	TRBJ2-3	TRBV11-2	NA	NA	16
CASSSSTGKRNTEAFF	TGTGCCAGCAGCTCCTCAACAGGGAAACGGAACACTGAAGCTTTCTTT	TRBJ1-1	TRBV11-2	NA	NA	16
CASSRTGGEQYF	TGTGCCAGCAGCCGGACAGGGGGCGAGCAGTACTTC	TRBJ2-7	TRBV11-2	TRBD1	NA	12
CASSRKKGNSVEKLFF	TGTGCCAGCAGCCGCAAGAAGGGGAACTCTGTTGAAAAACTGTTTTTT	TRBJ1-4	TRBV11-2	NA	NA	16
CASSPPTGTFTYEQYF	TGTGCCAGCAGCCCCCCGACAGGAACGTTTACCTACGAGCAGTACTTC	TRBJ2-7	TRBV7-9	NA	NA	16
CASSLSGTGSPEAFF	TGTGCCAGCAGCCTTAGCGGGACAGGGTCCCCTGAAGCTTTCTTT	TRBJ1-1	TRBV9	TRBD1	NA	15
CASRDRRNTEAFF	TGTGCCAGCAGGGACAGGAGGAACACTGAAGCTTTCTTT	TRBJ1-1	TRBV27	TRBD1	NA	13
CASSEGTSIGRELFF	TGTGCCAGCAGTGAAGGGACATCCATCGGGCGAGAACTGTTTTTT	TRBJ1-4	TRBV6-1	NA	NA	15
CASSLGDRGRYDYGYTF	TGTGCCAGCAGTTTAGGGGACAGGGGGCGATACGACTATGGCTACACCTTC	TRBJ1-2	TRBV28	TRBD1	NA	17
CAWSSGTGLVAGATEQYF	TGTGCCTGGAGTAGCGGTACAGGGTTGGTAGCGGGGGCGACCGAGCAGTACTTC	TRBJ2-7	TRBV30	TRBD2	NA	18
CASSPLPSVRRETQYF	TGTGCCAGCAGCCCCCTACCTAGCGTCCGCAGGGAGACCCAGTACTTC	TRBJ2-5	TRBV5-6	NA	NA	16
CASSELGLDSSFEQYF	TGTGCCAGCAGTGAATTGGGTTTGGACAGTTCGTTCGAGCAGTACTTC	TRBJ2-7	TRBV6-1	NA	NA	16
CASSGTNYGYTF	TGTGCCAGTAGTGGGACAAACTATGGCTACACCTTC	TRBJ1-2	TRBV19	NA	NA	12
CASSEGRAYEQYF	TGTGCCAGCAGTGAAGGCAGGGCCTACGAGCAGTACTTC	TRBJ2-7	TRBV6-1	NA	NA	13
CASSFRRTGLTEAFF	TGTGCCAGCAGTTTTCGAAGGACAGGGCTCACTGAAGCTTTCTTT	TRBJ1-1	TRBV28	TRBD1	NA	15
CASSFDRGPKSGNTIYF	TGTGCCAGCAGCTTCGACAGGGGCCCCAAGTCTGGAAACACCATATATTTT	TRBJ1-3	TRBV11-2	TRBD1	few	17
CASSLAPGTNEKLFF	TGTGCCAGCAGCTTGGCCCCCGGGACTAATGAAAAACTGTTTTTT	TRBJ1-4	TRBV5-6	NA	NA	15
CASSIGGQASGNTIYF	TGTGCCAGTAGTATAGGAGGACAGGCCTCTGGAAACACCATATATTTT	TRBJ1-3	TRBV19	TRBD1	NA	16
CASSRGQGALAEAFF	TGCGCCAGCAGCCGCGGACAGGGAGCTCTGGCTGAAGCTTTCTTT	TRBJ1-1	TRBV4-1	TRBD1	NA	15
CASSGGTRGTEAFF	TGTGCCAGCAGCGGGGGAACCAGGGGCACTGAAGCTTTCTTT	TRBJ1-1	TRBV7-9	NA	NA	14
CASSSSDSAYEQYF	TGTGCCAGCAGCTCAAGCGACAGCGCCTACGAGCAGTACTTC	TRBJ2-7	TRBV13	NA	NA	14
CASSQDLWRNYGYTF	TGTGCCAGCAGCCAAGATCTTTGGAGGAACTATGGCTACACCTTC	TRBJ1-2	TRBV3-1/TRBV3-2	NA	NA	15
CASSYLHQPQHF	TGTGCCAGCAGTTACCTACATCAGCCCCAGCATTTT	TRBJ1-5	TRBV6-6	NA	NA	12
CASRVGSSGNTIYF	TGTGCCAGCAGGGTAGGGAGCTCTGGAAACACCATATATTTT	TRBJ1-3	TRBV28	NA	NA	14